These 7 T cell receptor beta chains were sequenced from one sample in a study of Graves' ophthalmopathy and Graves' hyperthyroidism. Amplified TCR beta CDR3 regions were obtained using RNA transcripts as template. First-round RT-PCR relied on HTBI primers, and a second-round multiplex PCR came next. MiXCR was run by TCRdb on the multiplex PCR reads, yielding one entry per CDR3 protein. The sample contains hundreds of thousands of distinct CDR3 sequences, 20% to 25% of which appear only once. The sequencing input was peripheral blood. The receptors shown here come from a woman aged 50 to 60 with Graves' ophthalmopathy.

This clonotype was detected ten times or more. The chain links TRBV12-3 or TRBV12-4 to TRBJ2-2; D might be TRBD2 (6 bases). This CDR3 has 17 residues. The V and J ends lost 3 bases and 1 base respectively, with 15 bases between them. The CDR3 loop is CASSFEGRSRNTGELFF. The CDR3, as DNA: TGTGCCAGCAGTTTCGAGGGGAGGTCTCGGAACACCGGGGAGCTGTTTTTT.

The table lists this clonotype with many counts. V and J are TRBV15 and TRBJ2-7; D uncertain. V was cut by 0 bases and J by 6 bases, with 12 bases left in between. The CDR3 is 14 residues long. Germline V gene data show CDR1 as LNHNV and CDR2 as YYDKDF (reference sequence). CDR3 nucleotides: TGTGCCACCAGCAGAGATCTCTGGGTTCGCGAGCAGTACTTC. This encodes CATSRDLWVREQYF. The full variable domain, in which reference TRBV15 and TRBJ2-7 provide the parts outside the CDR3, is DAMVIQNPRYQVTQFGKPVTLSCSQTLNHNVMYWYQQKSSQAPKLLFHYYDKDFNNEADTPDNFQSRRPNTSFCFLDIRSPGLGDTAMYLCATSRDLWVREQYFGPGTRLTVT.

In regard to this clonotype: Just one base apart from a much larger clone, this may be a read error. CDR3 DNA: TGTGCCAGCAGCACGACAACGAACACTGAAGCTTTCTTT. This encodes CASSTTTNTEAFF. This chain links TRBV6-1 with TRBJ1-1; no clear D gene. Germline V gene data show CDR1 as MNHNS and CDR2 as SASEGT. Trimming took off 6 bases at V and 1 base at J, with 9 bases between the two ends. This CDR3 spans 13 amino acids.

The CDR3 bases are TGTGCCTGGAGTGTTGACGGGGGGACCTTGGAGACCCAGTACTTC. It specifies CAWSVDGGTLETQYF. This rearrangement joins TRBV30 to TRBJ2-5; 7 bases map to TRBD2. CDR1 GTSNPN and CDR2 SVGIG come from the germline V gene (reference sequence). V was pared by 0 bases and J by 5 bases, with 9 bases of the junction left unmatched. The CDR3 contains 15 residues.

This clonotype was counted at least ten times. The CDR3 sequence: CATGQGAFSYEQYF. As DNA, the CDR3 is TGTGCCACAGGACAGGGGGCATTCTCCTACGAGCAGTACTTC. The chain uses TRBV2 and TRBJ2-7; 11 bases align to TRBD1. Germline V gene data show CDR1 as SNHLY and CDR2 as FYNNEI. The CDR3 sequence is 14 residues long. Trimming took 10 bases from V and 0 from J; bases not matched to a gene: 5.

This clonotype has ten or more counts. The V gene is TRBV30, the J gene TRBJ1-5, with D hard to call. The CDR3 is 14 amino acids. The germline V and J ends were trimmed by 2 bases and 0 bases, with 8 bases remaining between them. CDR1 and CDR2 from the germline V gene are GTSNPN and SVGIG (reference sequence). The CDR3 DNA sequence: TGTGCCTGGAGTAAGACCGATAGCAATCAGCCCCAGCATTTT. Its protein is CAWSKTDSNQPQHF. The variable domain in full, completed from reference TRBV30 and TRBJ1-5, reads SQTIHQWPATLVQPVGSPLSLECTVEGTSNPNLYWYRQAAGRGLQLLFYSVGIGQISSEVPQNLSASRPQDRQFILSSKKLLLSDSGFYLCAWSKTDSNQPQHFGDGTRLSIL.

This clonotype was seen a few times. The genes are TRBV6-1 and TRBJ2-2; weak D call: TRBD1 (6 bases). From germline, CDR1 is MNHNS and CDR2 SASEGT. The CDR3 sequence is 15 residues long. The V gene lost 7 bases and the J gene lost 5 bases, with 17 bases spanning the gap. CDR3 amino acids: CASNPRDTATGELFF. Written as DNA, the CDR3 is TGTGCCAGCAACCCGAGGGACACAGCTACCGGGGAGCTGTTTTTT.